Listed here are 21 T cell receptor beta chains from one sample, sequenced in a study of identical twins (dated by TCRdb to the mid-2010s). To prepare the library, 5' RACE was applied. The run used an Illumina HiSeq 2000. TCRdb reworked the public reads: Q25 trimming with fastp, MiXCR clone assembly, productive beta chains retained. A single entry per CDR3 protein holds the most common genes and DNA from its merged rows. Counted in this sample were about 390,000 distinct CDR3 sequences; around 9% of them appeared once. The ten largest clones take up roughly 9% of the sample. Material for sequencing was naive T cells sorted from blood. The label giving this sample's cell subset or site can be read as: cells isolated with a human naive T-cell isolation kit. All receptors derive from a woman aged 45-60 years in good health.

This clonotype was detected many times. The chain joins TRBV5-4 to TRBJ2-7, with 8 bases identical to TRBD1. V lost 0 bases to trimming and J lost 6 bases; unmatched junction nucleotides: 8. The CDR3 runs 15 residues. The germline gives CDR1 SGHNT, CDR2 YYREEE (reference sequence). In nucleotides, the CDR3 is TGTGCCAGCAGCTTGGTACAGGGGGGATTCGTCGAGCAGTACTTC. Its protein product is CASSLVQGGFVEQYF.

On this clonotype: This sequence may be a read error, since a much larger clone differs from it by one base. J is TRBJ2-7 and V is TRBV5-1, with 13 bases that match TRBD2. Germline loops: CDR1 SGHRS, CDR2 YFSETQ. The CDR3 spans 15 residues. CDR3 amino acids: CTSSRTSGRPYEQYF. The CDR3 bases are TGCACCAGCAGCCGGACTAGCGGGAGACCCTACGAGCAGTACTTC.

This clonotype has a count of ten or more. The CDR3 protein is CASSQLVGGWTGELFF. DNA for the CDR3: TGTGCCAGCAGCCAACTAGTGGGAGGTTGGACCGGGGAGCTGTTTTTT. The rearrangement uses TRBV3-1 and TRBJ2-2, with a weak D call TRBD2 (6 bases). The germline V gene encodes CDR1 LGHDT and CDR2 YNNKEL (reference sequence). The CDR3 loop spans 16 amino acids. V gave up 2 bases and J gave up 5 bases, with 15 bases separating them.

This clonotype occurred many times. This chain joins TRBV12-3 or TRBV12-4 and TRBJ2-7, with 7 bases identical to TRBD1. V was clipped by 6 bases and J by 2 bases; unmatched bases: 4. The CDR3 contains 13 residues. DNA of the CDR3: TGTGCCAGCAGAAGGACAGGAGCCTACGAGCAGTACGTC. Encoded protein: CASRRTGAYEQYV.

This clonotype was detected a few times. CDR3 coding DNA: TGTGCCAGCCGGACATTGGACATTCAGTACTTC. Translation: CASRTLDIQYF. The V gene is TRBV6-2 or TRBV6-3, the J gene TRBJ2-4; D might be TRBD1 (5 bases). Trimming pared 8 bases from V and 8 bases from J, leaving 10 bases between. Germline CDR1 and CDR2: MNHEY and SVGEGT. The length of the CDR3 is 11 residues.

The rearrangement links TRBV11-2 to TRBJ2-1; TRBD2 matches at 11 bases. This CDR3 spans 15 amino acids. CDR1 and CDR2 from the germline V gene are SGHAT and FQNNGV. The V and J ends lost 4 bases and 9 bases, in that order; junction bases with no gene match: 8. CDR3 sequence: CASSWETSGRREQFF. Written as DNA, the CDR3 is TGTGCCAGCAGCTGGGAAACTAGCGGGAGACGTGAGCAGTTCTTC.

CDR3 region: CASSQRRDPNTGELFF. CDR3 sequence (DNA): TGCGCCAGCAGCCAACGGAGAGACCCGAACACCGGGGAGCTGTTTTTT. The chain uses TRBV4-1 and TRBJ2-2; D call uncertain. Germline V gene sequence: CDR1 MGHRA, CDR2 YSYEKL. CDR3 length equals 16 residues. Trimming shortened V by 2 bases and J by 0 bases, and 10 bases separated the two germline ends.

This clonotype was detected ten times or more. Relative to the germline gene, one junction end is altered; a read error may explain this. The V gene is TRBV12-3 or TRBV12-4, the J gene TRBJ2-1, with TRBD2 identical over 12 bases. This CDR3 is 14 amino acids long. This CDR3 reads CASSLAGGDNEQFF. As DNA, the CDR3 is TGTGCCAGCAGTCTAGCGGGAGGGGACAATGAGCAGTTCTTC.

This clonotype showed up many times. The chain employs TRBV5-1 and TRBJ1-1, with TRBD1 matching over 9 bases. V was clipped by 3 bases and J by 6 bases; unmatched bases: 12. CDR3 length equals 16 residues. Germline CDR1 reads SGHRS; CDR2 reads YFSETQ. CDR3 loop: CASSSFPGQGSSEAFF. The CDR3 DNA reads as TGCGCCAGCAGCTCATTTCCGGGACAGGGAAGTTCTGAAGCTTTCTTT.

The table lists this clonotype with a few counts. V and J are TRBV11-2 and TRBJ2-5, with TRBD1 identical over 7 bases. The V and J ends lost 5 bases and 2 bases, in that order; junction bases with no gene match: 5. The germline V gene has CDR1 SGHAT and CDR2 FQNNGV. The CDR3 is made up of 14 amino acids. CDR3 protein: CASSQSGGQETQYF. CDR3 in DNA: TGTGCCAGCAGCCAGTCAGGGGGACAAGAGACCCAGTACTTC.

The gene calls are TRBV5-1 and TRBJ2-2; D ambiguous. Germline V lookup: CDR1 SGHRS, CDR2 YFSETQ. V was trimmed by 3 bases and J by 7 bases, leaving 7 bases between them. CDR3 length: 12 residues. CDR3 in amino acids: CASSSSGGELFF. Written as DNA, the CDR3 is TGCGCCAGCAGCTCTTCGGGCGGGGAGCTGTTTTTT. Complete variable domain (other parts from reference TRBV5-1 and TRBJ2-2): KAGVTQTPRYLIKTRGQQVTLSCSPISGHRSVSWYQQTPGQGLQFLFEYFSETQRNKGNFPGRFSGRQFSNSRSEMNVSTLELGDSALYLCASSSSGGELFFGEGSRLTVL.

This clonotype was seen a few times. V and J are TRBV29-1 and TRBJ2-3, with no clear D. CDR1 and CDR2 (germline): SQVTM, ANQGSEA. V was shortened by 1 base and J by 6 bases, with 8 bases between the two germline ends. CDR3 length equals 12 residues. CDR3 protein: CSVEGSWDTQYF. The CDR3 coding sequence is TGCAGCGTTGAAGGGTCGTGGGATACGCAGTATTTT.

This clonotype came up a few times. The germline gene is not matched at one end of the junction; a read error may be the cause. The chain recombines TRBV7-7 with TRBJ2-1; 8 nucleotides align to TRBD2. CDR1 and CDR2 from the germline V gene are SSHAT and FNYEAQ (reference sequence). The CDR3 totals 13 residues. CDR3 nucleotides: TGTGCTAGCAGCGGGGCGGGAGGCAATGAGCAGTTCTTC. Translated, it gives CASSGAGGNEQFF.

The chain joins TRBV7-9 to TRBJ2-1, with 8 nucleotides matching TRBD1. This CDR3 comprises 16 residues. The V gene's germline CDR1 is SEHNR and CDR2 FQNEAQ (reference sequence). Losses at the gene ends were 1 base for V and 4 bases for J; bases not matched to a gene: 6. The CDR3 spells CASSLVSGGWYNEQFF. The CDR3 DNA is TGTGCCAGCAGCTTAGTTTCAGGGGGCTGGTACAATGAGCAGTTCTTC.

The chain has TRBV2 and TRBJ1-5; unclear D gene. V lost 3 bases and J lost 2, with 8 bases in between. From germline, CDR1 is SNHLY and CDR2 FYNNEI. The CDR3 totals 14 residues. CDR3 in amino acids: CASSEGRGNQPQHF. CDR3 nucleotides: TGTGCCAGCAGTGAGGGCCGAGGCAATCAGCCCCAGCATTTT.

This clonotype was seen only a few times. This chain uses TRBV5-1 with TRBJ2-1; possible D gene TRBD2, 5 bases. The CDR3 spans 16 residues. The V and J ends lost 4 bases and 6 bases respectively, with 20 bases between them. Germline CDR1 SGHRS, CDR2 YFSETQ. CDR3: CASSQSGPVSGNEQFF. The CDR3 coding sequence is TGCGCCAGCAGCCAAAGCGGCCCCGTTAGTGGCAATGAGCAGTTCTTC.

This clonotype was observed at least ten times. This chain joins TRBV20-1 and TRBJ2-3; no clear D. Germline V gene data show CDR1 as DFQATT and CDR2 as SNEGSKA (reference sequence). Between the trimmed V and J ends, which lost 3 bases and 2 bases, there was a span of 12 bases. This CDR3 has 14 amino acids. The CDR3 coding sequence is TGCAGTGCTAGGGGATTGGGGTTCACAGATACGCAGTATTTT. Protein product: CSARGLGFTDTQYF.

There are a few counts of this clonotype. V and J are TRBV7-8 and TRBJ1-5, with TRBD1 as a possible D gene (5 bases). Germline CDR1 SGHVS, CDR2 FQNEAQ. Trimming removed 5 bases at V and 0 bases at J, with 11 bases between. This CDR3 is 15 amino acids long. The CDR3 region is CASSLRTHSNQPQHF. The CDR3, as DNA: TGTGCCAGCAGCCTCCGGACACATAGCAATCAGCCCCAGCATTTT.

The chain uses TRBV5-1 and TRBJ2-1; 11 positions agree with TRBD2. Trimming cost V 1 base and J 4 bases; bases outside gene matches: 7. The CDR3 consists of 17 residues. Germline loops: CDR1 SGHRS, CDR2 YFSETQ. The CDR3 protein is CASSLNSGREKYNEQFF. The CDR3 bases are TGCGCCAGCAGCTTGAATAGCGGGAGGGAGAAATACAATGAGCAGTTCTTC.

The CDR3 DNA reads as TGCAGCGTTAAACTTCCGGGACAGGGTTCCGGGGAGCTGTTTTTT. This encodes CSVKLPGQGSGELFF. The V call is TRBV29-1, the J call TRBJ2-2; 9 bases are a match to TRBD1. Trimming removed 5 bases from V and 6 bases from J; junction bases left unmatched: 10. Germline CDR1 SQVTM, CDR2 ANQGSEA. This CDR3 comprises 15 residues.

This clonotype was seen only a few times. The chain carries TRBV4-2 and TRBJ2-1; D may be TRBD2 (6 bases). Germline V gene data show CDR1 as LGHNA and CDR2 as YNFKEQ. The CDR3 has 16 residues. V gave up 3 bases and J gave up 7 bases, with 19 bases separating them. For the CDR3, the DNA is TGTGCCAGCAGCCACGGCGGGGAAGTGGCGGGGAATGAGCAGTTCTTC. It translates to CASSHGGEVAGNEQFF.